This TCR beta chain derives from a study of CD8 T cells in ankylosing spondylitis. Quantitative 5'-RACE was performed with molecular barcodes, and it yielded the TCR beta libraries. TCRdb called the 5' RACE reads again in MiXCR, with one record for every CDR3 protein. The data hold roughly 180,000 distinct CDR3 sequences, with 9.5% to 10% observed a single time. Study observations and caveats: Reports say disease-linked clones showed up significantly more in matched ankylosing spondylitis synovial fluid. Several highly homologous variants made up a TCR beta motif, and this motif appeared characteristic of ankylosing spondylitis blood.

Germline-derived CDR1 and CDR2 are SNHLY and FYNNEI. Trimming shortened V by 7 bases and J by 5 bases, and 14 bases separated the two germline ends. The CDR3 is made up of 13 amino acids. This clonotype was observed a few times. Its antigen is currently unknown. Sequences were obtained from blood, either unsorted or a sorted T cell fraction (not recorded which). The chain joins TRBV2 to TRBJ1-1; D is perhaps TRBD1 (5 bases). The sequence derives from a female donor with ankylosing spondylitis or in good health (not recorded which). The CDR3 DNA sequence: TGTGCCAGCAAAAGGGGACTGAGGACTGAAGCTTTCTTT. It codes for CASKRGLRTEAFF.